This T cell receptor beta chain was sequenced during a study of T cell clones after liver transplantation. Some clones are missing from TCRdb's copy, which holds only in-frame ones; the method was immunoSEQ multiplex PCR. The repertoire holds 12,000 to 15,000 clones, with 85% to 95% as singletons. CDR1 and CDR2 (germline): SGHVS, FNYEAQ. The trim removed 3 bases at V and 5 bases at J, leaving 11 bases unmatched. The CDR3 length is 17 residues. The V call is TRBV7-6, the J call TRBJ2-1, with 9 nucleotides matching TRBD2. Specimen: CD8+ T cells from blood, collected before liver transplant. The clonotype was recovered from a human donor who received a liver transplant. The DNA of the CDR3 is TGTGCCAGCAGCTTGGCGGGAGGGGGATTCGGGCACAATGAGCAGTTCTTC. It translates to CASSLAGGGFGHNEQFF.